The 12 T cell receptor beta chains presented below share a single source sample, sequenced in a study of blood T cell repertoires in COVID-19. Generated by immunoSEQ multiplex PCR, the TCRdb table keeps only in-frame clones and is missing some. The table has some 140,000 clones, around 80% seen once. Sequencing input: peripheral blood. The receptors originated from a man aged 55 to 70 with acute or convalescent COVID-19.

V is TRBV10-2 and J is TRBJ1-1, with unresolved D. The CDR3 extends over 13 amino acids. Trimming stripped 8 bases from V and 1 base from J, with 11 bases between. Germline CDR1 is WSHSY and CDR2 is SAAADI. The CDR3 loop reads CASGRQRNTEAFF. DNA of the CDR3: TGCGCCAGCGGGCGCCAGAGGAACACTGAAGCTTTCTTT.

This chain uses TRBV28 with TRBJ2-5; 7 bases line up with TRBD2. Germline values: CDR1 MDHEN, CDR2 SYDVKM. Trimming at V came to 6 bases and at J to 4 bases, leaving 8 bases not matched to a gene. CDR3 length: 14 residues. The CDR3 sequence: CASRPVTSRETQYF. The CDR3 DNA reads as TGTGCCAGCAGGCCGGTGACTAGCAGAGAGACCCAGTACTTC.

This clone was counted a single time. The rearrangement uses TRBV5-5 and TRBJ1-1; TRBD1 is a possible D gene (6 bases). Germline V gives CDR1 SGHKS, CDR2 YYEKEE (reference sequence). Trimming cost V 2 bases and J 5 bases, with 10 bases left between them. The CDR3 sequence is 13 residues long. DNA for the CDR3: TGTGCCAGCAGCTTTACAGGGTATACTGAAGCTTTCTTT. It translates to CASSFTGYTEAFF.

The sample holds a few counts of this clone. Other DNA variants within this sample encode the same CDR3. The chain links TRBV19 to TRBJ1-5, with TRBD1 identical over 8 bases. The CDR3 runs to 16 residues. The germline CDR1 and CDR2 sequences are LNHDA and SQIVND (reference sequence). With 5 bases clipped from V and 0 bases from J, the junction kept 6 bases outside the gene matches. The chain's CDR3 is CASSPRQGNSNQPQHF. For the CDR3, the DNA is TGTGCCAGTAGTCCAAGACAGGGGAATAGCAATCAGCCCCAGCATTTT.

The chain is built from TRBV27 and TRBJ2-7, with 9 bases fitting TRBD2. The trim removed 5 bases at V and 1 base at J, leaving 9 bases unmatched. This CDR3 spans 16 amino acids. Germline lookup yields CDR1 MNHEY and CDR2 SMNVEV (reference sequence). CDR3 nucleotide sequence: TGTGCCAGCAGTCCCTTTGGACTAGCGAATTCCTACGAGCAGTACTTC. It codes for CASSPFGLANSYEQYF.

This clone was found a few times. The chain employs TRBV6-1 and TRBJ1-5; no clear D gene. The CDR3 spans 14 residues. The germline V gene has CDR1 MNHNS and CDR2 SASEGT. Trimming removed 1 base at V and 6 bases at J, with 10 bases between. This CDR3 is CASSEGGSAQPQHF. CDR3 nucleotide sequence: TGTGCCAGCAGTGAAGGAGGGAGCGCTCAGCCCCAGCATTTT.

This chain uses TRBV7-8 with TRBJ1-5; D is uncertain. The CDR3 length is 15 residues. CDR1 and CDR2 (germline): SGHVS, FQNEAQ. The V end lost 5 bases, the J end lost 2 bases, and 13 bases lay between the germline ends. This CDR3 reads CASSNLGGGNQPQHF. The CDR3 nucleotides read TGTGCCAGCAGCAACCTTGGCGGCGGCAATCAGCCCCAGCATTTT.

This clone came up once. The genes are TRBV2 and TRBJ2-7; D call uncertain. CDR1 is SNHLY, CDR2 FYNNEI, per germline. V shed 4 bases and J shed 2 bases, with 12 bases lying between them. The CDR3 totals 14 residues. The CDR3 DNA reads as TGTGCCAGCAGTGTATTGGGCACAACCTACGAGCAGTACTTC. It yields the protein CASSVLGTTYEQYF.

The CDR3 protein is CASLTGGRYSNQPQHF. DNA for the CDR3: TGTGCCAGCCTAACGGGAGGGCGTTATAGCAATCAGCCCCAGCATTTT. V is TRBV28 and J is TRBJ1-5; no firm D call. Germline V gene lookup returns CDR1 MDHEN and CDR2 SYDVKM. Trimming pared 8 bases from V and 0 bases from J, leaving 17 bases between. The CDR3 totals 16 residues.

CDR3 in DNA: TGTGCCAGCAGCGAGAATCTGCACACTGAAGCTTTCTTT. It codes for CASSENLHTEAFF. This rearrangement joins TRBV6-5 to TRBJ1-1; no reliable D call. The CDR3 covers 13 residues. The V end lost 6 bases, the J end lost 3 bases, and 11 bases lay between the germline ends. From germline, CDR1 is MNHEY and CDR2 SVGAGI.

The J gene is TRBJ1-5, the V gene TRBV4-1; the D gene is possibly TRBD1 (6 bases). V gave up 4 bases and J gave up 7 bases, with 20 bases separating them. Germline-derived CDR1 and CDR2 are MGHRA and YSYEKL. The CDR3 sequence is 16 residues long. The chain's CDR3 is CASSLGGGRVDQPQHF. CDR3 sequence (DNA): TGCGCCAGCAGCCTAGGGGGGGGCAGGGTTGACCAGCCCCAGCATTTT.

The chain is built from TRBV7-2 and TRBJ2-1; TRBD1 matches 12 bases. CDR1 and CDR2 (germline): SGHTA, FQGNSA. The V segment lost 1 base and the J segment 5 bases; nucleotides outside the gene matches: 3. The CDR3 sequence is 16 residues long. CDR3 protein: CASSLEGTGGNNEQFF. CDR3 sequence (DNA): TGTGCCAGCAGCTTAGAAGGGACAGGGGGCAACAATGAGCAGTTCTTC.